The following is a T cell receptor (beta chain) sequence with its context. The entry originates in a study of shared T cell receptors in the human thymus. V lost 3 bases and J 5 bases, leaving 19 bases between the germline ends. The CDR3 covers 16 residues. The germline V gene encodes CDR1 MGHRA and CDR2 YSYEKL. This table comes from immunoSEQ multiplex PCR, and its TCRdb copy is limited to in-frame clones, with some not included. The table shows about 380,000 clones, with 95% occurring only once. The V gene is TRBV4-1, the J gene TRBJ2-5; D tentatively reads TRBD1 or TRBD2 (5 bases each). The specimen was thymocytes. This clonotype originated in a human donor. CDR3 bases: TGCGCCAGCAGCCATCCCTCCCGGGACCCAGGGGAGACCCAGTACTTC. This codes for CASSHPSRDPGETQYF.